Shown below are 17 T cell receptor beta chains from a single sample sequenced in a study of blood T cells in healthy people across ages. Alongside a J-beta primer mix, a sample-barcoded 5' primer served in a second PCR lasting roughly 6 to 11 cycles. TCRdb used MiXCR to reprocess the 5' RACE reads, holding one entry per CDR3 protein. Counted here are 700,000 to 950,000 distinct CDR3 sequences, roughly 47% occurring once; the ten biggest clones make up under 25%. The sequencing sample was made of blood. These receptors were taken from a woman aged 60-70 years in good health.

Only a few counts were recorded for this clonotype. CDR3 sequence (DNA): TGCAGCGTTGAGGTTATCCGCCTTGCTCAAGAGACCCAGTACTTC. Protein sequence: CSVEVIRLAQETQYF. The chain employs TRBV29-1 and TRBJ2-5; D gene unclear. This CDR3 contains 15 residues. Trimming removed 3 bases at V and 2 bases at J, with 16 bases between. The germline gives CDR1 SQVTM, CDR2 ANQGSEA.

The chain employs TRBV2 and TRBJ2-7, with D perhaps TRBD1 or TRBD2 (5 bases each). This CDR3 comprises 14 residues. Between the trimmed V and J ends, which lost 5 bases and 3 bases, there was a span of 14 bases. The V gene's germline CDR1 is SNHLY and CDR2 FYNNEI. CDR3 nucleotides: TGTGCCAGCAGTCTCGGGACGGCACGCTACGAGCAGTACTTC. This translates into CASSLGTARYEQYF.

The chain has TRBV2 and TRBJ2-5; 12 positions match TRBD2. The CDR3 length is 15 residues. With V trimmed by 5 bases and J by 5 bases, 6 bases remained unmatched. Germline V gene data show CDR1 as SNHLY and CDR2 as FYNNEI. The CDR3 reads CASSSGTSGLETQYF. In nucleotides, the CDR3 is TGTGCCAGCAGTTCCGGGACTAGCGGGTTGGAGACCCAGTACTTC.

J is TRBJ1-2 and V is TRBV6-5, with D unresolved. V gave up 5 bases and J gave up 4 bases, with 11 bases separating them. Per germline, CDR1 MNHEY and CDR2 SVGAGI. CDR3 size: 13 residues. The CDR3 nucleotides are TGTGCCAGCAGTGCCCGGACTATCTATGGCTACACCTTC. This sequence encodes CASSARTIYGYTF.

This clonotype was recorded only once. V gene TRBV10-1 combines with J gene TRBJ2-1; TRBD2 aligns across 9 bases. The CDR3 is made up of 15 amino acids. V lost 2 bases, J lost 5 bases, and 4 bases stayed unmatched. The V gene's germline CDR1 is WNHNN and CDR2 SYGVQD (reference sequence). The CDR3 coding sequence is TGCGCCAGCAGTGAGAGCGGGGGGCCCGACAATGAGCAGTTCTTC. Protein sequence: CASSESGGPDNEQFF.

The table lists this clonotype with many counts. The chain recombines TRBV6-6 with TRBJ2-1; 9 positions match TRBD2. The CDR3 runs to 15 residues. CDR1 and CDR2 from the germline V gene are MNHNY and SVGAGI (reference sequence). Trimming cost V 5 bases and J 4 bases; bases outside gene matches: 6. CDR3 loop: CASSPERGAYNEQFF. The CDR3 DNA follows: TGTGCCAGCAGTCCGGAGCGGGGGGCTTACAATGAGCAGTTCTTC.

The chain recombines TRBV6-5 with TRBJ1-2; D gene unclear. V was cut by 5 bases and J by 8 bases, with 18 bases left in between. The CDR3 has 14 amino acids. Germline CDR1 and CDR2: MNHEY and SVGAGI. CDR3 in amino acids: CASSDAAGGGGYTF. CDR3 in DNA: TGTGCCAGCAGTGACGCGGCAGGCGGAGGAGGCTACACCTTC.

The J gene is TRBJ2-5, the V gene TRBV10-3; D unresolved. From germline, CDR1 is ENHRY and CDR2 SYGVKD. CDR3 size: 12 residues. V was shortened by 7 bases and J by 2 bases, with 8 bases between the two germline ends. In DNA form, the CDR3 reads TGTGCCATCAAGGATGCGCAAGAGACCCAGTACTTC. Translation gives CAIKDAQETQYF.

The V call is TRBV12-3 or TRBV12-4, the J call TRBJ1-1, with 9 bases lining up with TRBD1. J was trimmed by 7 bases and V by 5 bases; bases with no gene match: 8. CDR3 length equals 14 residues. The CDR3 loop reads CASSRTGVRNEAFF. The CDR3 coding sequence is TGTGCCAGCAGTCGGACAGGGGTAAGGAATGAAGCTTTCTTT.

This clonotype was counted between two and nine times. The CDR3 DNA reads TGTGCCAGCAGTTTGGTAGGGGAGTGGGAGACCCAGTACTTC. As protein: CASSLVGEWETQYF. V gene TRBV28 combines with J gene TRBJ2-5, with D possibly called TRBD1 or TRBD2 (5 bases each). The ends were cut back, 3 bases at V and 5 bases at J, with 13 bases in the middle. The CDR3 loop spans 14 amino acids. The germline V gene has CDR1 MDHEN and CDR2 SYDVKM. Filled out from reference TRBV28 and TRBJ2-5, the complete variable domain reads DVKVTQSSRYLVKRTGEKVFLECVQDMDHENMFWYRQDPGLGLRLIYFSYDVKMKEKGDIPEGYSVSREKKERFSLILESASTNQTSMYLCASSLVGEWETQYFGPGTRLLVL.

The rearrangement links TRBV29-1 to TRBJ1-2; D is possibly TRBD1 (6 bases). The germline V and J ends were trimmed by 6 bases and 8 bases, with 22 bases remaining between them. CDR1 is SQVTM and CDR2 is ANQGSEA in the germline V gene. The CDR3 sequence is 14 residues long. The chain's CDR3 is CSVDRGRRPRGYTF. As DNA, the CDR3 is TGCAGCGTCGATCGGGGGCGGAGGCCTCGGGGCTACACCTTC. Based on the CDR3 plus reference TRBV29-1 and TRBJ1-2, the full variable domain is SAVISQKPSRDICQRGTSLTIQCQVDSQVTMMFWYRQQPGQSLTLIATANQGSEATYESGFVIDKFPISRPNLTFSTLTVSNMSPEDSSIYLCSVDRGRRPRGYTFGSGTRLTVV.

This clonotype was observed a few times. V gene TRBV20-1 combines with J gene TRBJ2-1; D remains ambiguous. Germline V gene sequence: CDR1 DFQATT, CDR2 SNEGSKA (reference sequence). V lost 7 bases and J 6 bases, leaving 16 bases between the germline ends. This CDR3 has 13 residues. The CDR3 nucleotides read TGCAGTGGTGACGATCCCCAGCCCAATGAGCAGTTCTTC. Its protein product is CSGDDPQPNEQFF.

This chain uses TRBV20-1 with TRBJ2-7; 10 bases are shared with TRBD2. Germline CDR1 and CDR2: DFQATT and SNEGSKA (reference sequence). V was clipped by 1 base and J by 3 bases; unmatched bases: 12. This CDR3 is 17 amino acids long. The CDR3 nucleotides read TGCAGTGCTAGAGGGTGGCTAGCGGGAGACCTTGACTACGAGCAGTACTTC. It specifies CSARGWLAGDLDYEQYF.

This clonotype came up a few times. The rearrangement joins TRBV9 to TRBJ2-1; 7 bases line up with TRBD2. With V trimmed by 3 bases and J by 6 bases, 18 bases remained unmatched. The CDR3 extends over 18 amino acids. Germline V gene data show CDR1 as SGDLS and CDR2 as YYNGEE. The CDR3 nucleotides are TGTGCCAGCAGCGCAACCCCCAGACTAGCCTCGACGACCAATGAGCAGTTCTTC. It translates to CASSATPRLASTTNEQFF.

This clonotype was counted a few times. The V and J genes are TRBV5-1 and TRBJ2-1; 13 bases agree with TRBD2. In germline, CDR1 is SGHRS, CDR2 YFSETQ. This CDR3 has 17 amino acids. V shed 5 bases, J shed 0 bases, and the junction held 5 bases outside the gene matches. The CDR3 nucleotides are TGCGCCAGCAGACTAGCGGGGGGGCCGAGCTCCTACAATGAGCAGTTCTTC. Amino acids: CASRLAGGPSSYNEQFF. Filled out from reference TRBV5-1 and TRBJ2-1, the complete variable domain reads KAGVTQTPRYLIKTRGQQVTLSCSPISGHRSVSWYQQTPGQGLQFLFEYFSETQRNKGNFPGRFSGRQFSNSRSEMNVSTLELGDSALYLCASRLAGGPSSYNEQFFGPGTRLTVL.

CDR3 amino acids: CASSQAVVAGGQDTQYF. Written as DNA, the CDR3 is TGTGCCAGCAGCCAAGCTGTGGTTGCGGGGGGGCAAGATACGCAGTATTTT. The chain joins TRBV4-2 to TRBJ2-3, with 9 bases identical to TRBD2. CDR3 length: 17 amino acids. With 1 base clipped from V and 5 bases from J, the junction kept 10 bases outside the gene matches. CDR1 LGHNA and CDR2 YNFKEQ come from the germline V gene.

This sequence joins TRBV5-1 and TRBJ2-1; a weak D match, TRBD1 (5 bases). CDR3 length equals 14 residues. The V end was cut by 2 bases, the J end by 6 bases, with 12 bases between. The germline V gene has CDR1 SGHRS and CDR2 YFSETQ. CDR3 residues: CASSFAGRGNEQFF. The CDR3 DNA follows: TGCGCCAGCAGCTTCGCAGGGCGAGGCAATGAGCAGTTCTTC.